This T cell receptor beta chain was profiled in a study of cytomegalovirus exposure and HLA in healthy donors. Study-level findings and limits: Trimming of TCR beta V- and J-genes showed a link, identified in a later analysis, to a missense DCLRE1C variant.

This clone has a single count. Its antigen is not identified. 60 Vbeta and 13 Jbeta primers were used in PCR. Clones were sequenced by immunoSEQ multiplex PCR, and TCRdb holds only the in-frame ones, with some missing. The repertoire has approximately 140,000 clones, around 75% of them found once; the top ten carry 3% to 4%. Germline V gene lookup returns CDR1 MGHDK and CDR2 SYGVNS. The CDR3 totals 13 residues. Unmatched junction bases numbered 3, after V lost 8 bases and J lost 3 bases. The TCR sequence derives from a human donor in good health. The rearrangement links TRBV25-1 to TRBJ2-2; 7 bases line up with TRBD1. The sample taken for sequencing was PBMCs. The CDR3 spells CASSQGDTGELFF. The CDR3 DNA follows: TGTGCCAGCTCCCAGGGGGACACCGGGGAGCTGTTTTTT. Complete variable domain (other parts from reference TRBV25-1 and TRBJ2-2): EADIYQTPRYLVIGTGKKITLECSQTMGHDKMYWYQQDPGMELHLIHYSYGVNSTEKGDLSSESTVSRIRTEHFPLTLESARPSHTSQYLCASSQGDTGELFFGEGSRLTVL.